The source of this T cell receptor beta chain is a study of OX40 agonist ivuxolimab in advanced cancers. Background for the entire study: Ivuxolimab was a fully human IgG2 agonistic monoclonal antibody targeting the costimulatory receptor OX40 (CD134). Intravenous ivuxolimab was administered to patients every 2 weeks at six dose levels: 0.01, 0.1, 0.3, 1.5, 3 and 10 mg/kg. Of the approximately 50 patients in dose escalation, approximately 20 had hepatocellular carcinoma, some 15 had melanoma, 9 had renal cell carcinoma and 9 had head and neck cancer. A male proportion of about 79% and a mean age of approximately 61 years, ranging from 23 to 79, were recorded for the dose-escalation cohort. Patients were allowed to have had prior anti-PD-1, anti-PD-L1 or anti-CTLA-4 therapy, and approximately 39% of the dose-escalation patients had been treated with checkpoint inhibitors. Partial responses were achieved by three dose-escalation patients, of whom one had hepatocellular carcinoma and two had cutaneous melanoma. Peripheral TCRbeta sequencing was intended to test whether TCR sequence diversity was altered and clonal T-cell expansion was caused by ivuxolimab. The paper reports the monotherapy dose-escalation portion (N of about 54 patients) of the phase I ivuxolimab trial. Overall study outcomes, separate from this receptor: On average, CD8+ T cells showed more expanded clones than CD4+ T cells after ivuxolimab. Which antigens the clonally expanded peripheral T cells were specific for was not determined. At doses of 0.1 to 3.0 mg/kg, clonal expansion of both CD4+ and CD8+ blood T cells was observed from baseline to week 6. In the 0.1-3.0 mg/kg groups, partial responders had among the lowest normalized peripheral clonal expansion, particularly in CD8+ T cells. Low levels of normalized T-cell clonal expansion were also shown by some nonresponding patients.

To sequence the TCRbeta CDR3 region, genomic DNA was isolated from the sorted cells. The immunoSEQ Assay was used to sequence the TCRbeta CDR3 regions. The source is immuneACCESS, and TCRdb retained only in-frame sequences with V and J called. Part of the clones is not carried over; for the studies checked, unresolved V genes explain less than half of this, and the remainder is unexplained. Counted in this sample were about 31,000 clones; around 87% of them appeared once. The top ten constitute about 25% of the sample. Remarks on this clone: What this receptor recognizes is not known. The record has no base qualities; no much larger clone is one base away.

Taken from the germline V gene, the CDR1 and CDR2 loops are ENHRY and SYGVKD. V was cut back by 10 bases and J by 5 bases, leaving a gap of 20 bases between them. The CDR3 spans 14 residues, from the cysteine through the phenylalanine. The entry retains the CDR3 DNA only, 42 bases that are in frame from base 1. Patients with autoimmune disease history or receiving systemic immunosuppression were excluded from the trial. In every dose cohort, peripheral blood was drawn for TCR sequencing at baseline, cycle 4 day 1, and cycle 7 day 1. The samples were drawn from a first-in-human, open-label, multicenter phase I dose-escalation trial of ivuxolimab. The trial enrolled adults with locally advanced or metastatic head and neck squamous cell, hepatocellular, melanoma or renal cell carcinoma. Before TCR sequencing, CD4+ and CD8+ T cells were separately sorted from peripheral blood.

The sample was CD4+ or CD8+ T cells sorted from blood, taken in a trial of the OX40 agonist ivuxolimab. In this chain, TRBV10-3 is recombined with TRBJ2-5; TRBD2 is perhaps the D gene, given 6 matching bases. The clonotype originates from an adult with an advanced solid tumor such as melanoma, head and neck, liver or kidney cancer. This receptor carries the CDR3 CATLRGTQDETQYF. The bases are TGTGCCACGCTACGGGGGACTCAGGACGAGACCCAGTACTTC.